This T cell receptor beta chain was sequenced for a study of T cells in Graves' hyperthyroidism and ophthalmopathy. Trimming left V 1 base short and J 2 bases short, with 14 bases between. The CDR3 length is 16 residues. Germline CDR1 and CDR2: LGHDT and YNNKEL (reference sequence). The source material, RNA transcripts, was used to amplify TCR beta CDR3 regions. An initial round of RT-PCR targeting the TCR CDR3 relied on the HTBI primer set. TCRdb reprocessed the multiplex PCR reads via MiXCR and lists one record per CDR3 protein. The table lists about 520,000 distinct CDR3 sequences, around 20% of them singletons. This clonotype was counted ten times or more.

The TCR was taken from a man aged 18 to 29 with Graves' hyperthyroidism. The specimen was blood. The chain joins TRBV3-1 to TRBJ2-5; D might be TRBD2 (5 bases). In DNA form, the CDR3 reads TGTGCCAGCAGCCAAGTTGGAAGCGGACCGCAAGAGACCCAGTACTTC. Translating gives CASSQVGSGPQETQYF.